This T cell receptor (beta chain) is from a study of blood T cell repertoires in COVID-19. This table comes from immunoSEQ multiplex PCR, and its TCRdb copy is limited to in-frame clones, with some not included. The table has approximately 260,000 clones, about 93% seen once; the top ten hold 1.9%. CDR1 is SGHRS and CDR2 is YFSETQ in the germline V gene. The CDR3 is made up of 15 amino acids. The ends were cut back, 5 bases at V and 0 bases at J, with 14 bases in the middle. This chain connects TRBV5-1 to TRBJ1-1; D ambiguous. Sequencing input: PBMCs or T cells enriched from blood (not recorded which). The TCR sequence derives from a woman between 18 and 30 years old who had recovered from COVID-19. The CDR3 loop is CASRHFAGLNTEAFF. In DNA form, the CDR3 reads TGCGCCAGCAGACATTTTGCAGGTTTGAACACTGAAGCTTTCTTT.